This is a list of T cell receptor beta chains from one sample in a study of cytotoxic CD8 clonotypes in ibrutinib-treated CLL. Assay used: immunoSEQ multiplex PCR; TCRdb lists only in-frame clones, some missing. The sample gives 150,000 to 250,000 clones, over 55% of which show up once; about an eighth is in the top ten. The sequencing here drew on PBMCs, taken after 24 months of ibrutinib treatment. These receptors all stem from a human donor with chronic lymphocytic leukemia. CDR3s include the opening cysteine and the closing phenylalanine or tryptophan. Fields, in order: CDR3 protein, J gene, V gene.

CDR3 protein: CASRPMGTDTQYF
J gene: TRBJ2-3
V gene: TRBV6-5

CDR3 protein: CASSPDHYGYTF
J gene: TRBJ1-2
V gene: TRBV7-9

CDR3 protein: CASSFASGRVYEQYF
J gene: TRBJ2-7
V gene: TRBV5-5

CDR3 protein: CASSRQEGNEKLFF
J gene: TRBJ1-4
V gene: TRBV6-5

CDR3 protein: CASSSDDGPYEQYF
J gene: TRBJ2-7
V gene: TRBV7-3

CDR3 protein: CASSPRAGGPGEQYF
J gene: TRBJ2-7
V gene: TRBV7-8

CDR3 protein: CASSLVLSGRSETQYF
J gene: TRBJ2-5
V gene: TRBV5-6

CDR3 protein: CASSIDRVGYTF
J gene: TRBJ1-2
V gene: TRBV6-5

CDR3 protein: CATSRDLGPLRAFF
J gene: TRBJ1-1
V gene: TRBV15

CDR3 protein: CAISANTGTSGRRNTQYF
J gene: TRBJ2-3
V gene: TRBV10-3

CDR3 protein: CASSGTSGRRLGTDTQYF
J gene: TRBJ2-3
V gene: TRBV28

CDR3 protein: CASSLGSGSTYEQYF
J gene: TRBJ2-7
V gene: TRBV5-4

CDR3 protein: CASSQERTGGSTGANVLTF
J gene: TRBJ2-6
V gene: TRBV4-3

CDR3 protein: CASIRRGRAQPQHF
J gene: TRBJ1-5
V gene: TRBV5-8

CDR3 protein: CASSLGSLHNEQFF
J gene: TRBJ2-1
V gene: TRBV7-9

CDR3 protein: CASSVAGANNEQFF
J gene: TRBJ2-1
V gene: TRBV19

CDR3 protein: CAWSGVAKRDNEQFF
J gene: TRBJ2-1
V gene: TRBV30

CDR3 protein: CASSDQFPHPLEQYF
J gene: TRBJ2-7
V gene: TRBV4-1

CDR3 protein: CASSLYDSTDEQYF
J gene: TRBJ2-7
V gene: TRBV27

CDR3 protein: CASQTDYNEQFF
J gene: TRBJ2-1
V gene: TRBV28

CDR3 protein: CASSQTPRLAHSTDTQYF
J gene: TRBJ2-3
V gene: TRBV27

CDR3 protein: CASRETGGRRTEAFF
J gene: TRBJ1-1
V gene: TRBV28

CDR3 protein: CASSLRQGRSDIQYF
J gene: TRBJ2-4
V gene: TRBV5-1

CDR3 protein: CASSLGVSGREYEQYF
J gene: TRBJ2-7
V gene: TRBV5-6